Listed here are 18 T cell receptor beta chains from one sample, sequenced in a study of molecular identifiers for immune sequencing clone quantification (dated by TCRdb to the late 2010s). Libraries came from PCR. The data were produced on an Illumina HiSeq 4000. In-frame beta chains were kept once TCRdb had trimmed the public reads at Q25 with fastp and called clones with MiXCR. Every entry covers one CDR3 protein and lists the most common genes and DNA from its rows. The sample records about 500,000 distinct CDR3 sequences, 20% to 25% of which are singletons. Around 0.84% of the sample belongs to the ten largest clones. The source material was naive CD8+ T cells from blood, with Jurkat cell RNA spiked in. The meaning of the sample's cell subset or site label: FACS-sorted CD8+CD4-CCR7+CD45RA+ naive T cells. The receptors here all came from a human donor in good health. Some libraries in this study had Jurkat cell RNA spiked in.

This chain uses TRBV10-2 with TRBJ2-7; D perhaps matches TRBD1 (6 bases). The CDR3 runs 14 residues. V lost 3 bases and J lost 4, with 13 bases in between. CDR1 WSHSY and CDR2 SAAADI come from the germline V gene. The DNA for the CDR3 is TGCGCCAGCAGTGACCCAGGGGCCGGATACGAGCAGTACTTC. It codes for CASSDPGAGYEQYF.

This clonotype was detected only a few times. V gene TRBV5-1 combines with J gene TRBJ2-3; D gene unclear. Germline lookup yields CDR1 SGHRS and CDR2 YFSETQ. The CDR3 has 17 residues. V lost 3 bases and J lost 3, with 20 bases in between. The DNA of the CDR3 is TGCGCCAGCAGCTCGCAAAAGTCCCACCTGGGGACAGATACGCAGTATTTT. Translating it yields CASSSQKSHLGTDTQYF. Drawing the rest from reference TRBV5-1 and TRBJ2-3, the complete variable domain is KAGVTQTPRYLIKTRGQQVTLSCSPISGHRSVSWYQQTPGQGLQFLFEYFSETQRNKGNFPGRFSGRQFSNSRSEMNVSTLELGDSALYLCASSSQKSHLGTDTQYFGPGTRLTVL.

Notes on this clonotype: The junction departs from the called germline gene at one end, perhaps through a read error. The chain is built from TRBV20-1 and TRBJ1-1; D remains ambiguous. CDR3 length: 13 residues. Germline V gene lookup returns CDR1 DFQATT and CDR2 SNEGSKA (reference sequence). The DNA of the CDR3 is TGCAGTAACCCAGATGGGGAGAACGCTGAAGCTTTCTTT. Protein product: CSNPDGENAEAFF.

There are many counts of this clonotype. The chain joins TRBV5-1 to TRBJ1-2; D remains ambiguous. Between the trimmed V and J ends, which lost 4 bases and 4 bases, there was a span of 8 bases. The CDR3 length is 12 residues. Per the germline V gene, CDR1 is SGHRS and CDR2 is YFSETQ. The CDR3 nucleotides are TGCGCCAGCAGCCCGGACGGCTATGGCTACACCTTC. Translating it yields CASSPDGYGYTF.

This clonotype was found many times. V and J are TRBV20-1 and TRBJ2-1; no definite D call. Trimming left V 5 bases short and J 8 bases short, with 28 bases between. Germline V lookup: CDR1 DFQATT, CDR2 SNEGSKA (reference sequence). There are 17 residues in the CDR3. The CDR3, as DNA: TGCAGTGCTCTACAAAGGCGGATTTCTAGGGATCTGGATGAGCAGTTCTTC. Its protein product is CSALQRRISRDLDEQFF.

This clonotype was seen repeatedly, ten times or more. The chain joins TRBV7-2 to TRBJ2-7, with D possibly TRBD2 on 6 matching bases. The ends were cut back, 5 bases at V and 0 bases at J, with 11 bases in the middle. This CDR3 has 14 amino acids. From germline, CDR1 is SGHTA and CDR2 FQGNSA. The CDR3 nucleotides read TGTGCCAGCAGCCCAGGGACTTTCTCCTACGAGCAGTACTTC. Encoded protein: CASSPGTFSYEQYF.

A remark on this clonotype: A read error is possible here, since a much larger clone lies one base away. CDR3 coding DNA: TGTGCCAGCAGTTGGACAGGGTCTGATTCACCCCCCCACTTT. This codes for CASSWTGSDSPPHF. The chain recombines TRBV6-5 with TRBJ1-6; 8 bases are shared with TRBD1. This CDR3 spans 14 amino acids. The V gene's germline CDR1 is MNHEY and CDR2 SVGAGI.

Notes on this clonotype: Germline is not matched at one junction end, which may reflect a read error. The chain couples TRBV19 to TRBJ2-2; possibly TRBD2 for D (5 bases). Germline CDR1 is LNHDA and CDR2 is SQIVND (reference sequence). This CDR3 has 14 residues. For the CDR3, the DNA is TGTGCCAGTAGTATGGGCGTGAACACCGGGGAGCCGTTTTTT. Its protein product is CASSMGVNTGEPFF.

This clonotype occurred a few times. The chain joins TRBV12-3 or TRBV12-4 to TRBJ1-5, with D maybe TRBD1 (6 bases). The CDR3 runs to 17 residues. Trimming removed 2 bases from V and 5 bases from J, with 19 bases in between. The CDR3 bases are TGTGCCAGCAGTTTACACCGCTTAGGGGGGCCGGATCAGCCCCAGCATTTT. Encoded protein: CASSLHRLGGPDQPQHF.

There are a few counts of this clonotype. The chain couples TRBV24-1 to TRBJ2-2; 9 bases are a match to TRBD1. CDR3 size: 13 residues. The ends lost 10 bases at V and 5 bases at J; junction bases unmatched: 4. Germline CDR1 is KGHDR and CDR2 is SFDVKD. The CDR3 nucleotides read TGTGCCACACGGACAGGGGTGACCGGGGAGCTGTTTTTT. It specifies CATRTGVTGELFF.

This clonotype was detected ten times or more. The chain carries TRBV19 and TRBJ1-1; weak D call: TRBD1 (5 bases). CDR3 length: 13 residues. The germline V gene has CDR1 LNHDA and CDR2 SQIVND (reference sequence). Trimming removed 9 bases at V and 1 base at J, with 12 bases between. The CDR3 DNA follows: TGTGCCAGCTCCCGAGGGGCGAACACTGAAGCTTTCTTT. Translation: CASSRGANTEAFF.

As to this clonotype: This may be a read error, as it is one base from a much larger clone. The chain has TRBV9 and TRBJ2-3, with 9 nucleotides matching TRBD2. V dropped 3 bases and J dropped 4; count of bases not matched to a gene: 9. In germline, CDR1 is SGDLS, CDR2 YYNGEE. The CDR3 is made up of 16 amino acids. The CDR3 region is CASSGVAGDQPDTQYF. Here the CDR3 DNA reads TGTGCCAGCAGCGGAGTAGCGGGAGACCAGCCAGATACGCAGTATTTT.

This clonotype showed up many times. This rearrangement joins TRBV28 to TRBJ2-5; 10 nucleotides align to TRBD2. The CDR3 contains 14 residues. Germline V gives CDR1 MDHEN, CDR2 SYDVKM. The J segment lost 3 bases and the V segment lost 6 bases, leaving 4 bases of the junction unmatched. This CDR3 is CASRERGGKETQYF. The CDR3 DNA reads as TGTGCCAGCAGGGAGCGGGGGGGAAAAGAGACCCAGTACTTC.

This CDR3 reads CASSDPLLDTQYF. The CDR3 coding sequence is TGTGCCAGCAGCGATCCCTTGCTGGATACGCAGTATTTT. The gene calls are TRBV5-3 and TRBJ2-3; D not certain. TRBV5-3 is an ORF; its function is uncertain. V was cut by 8 bases and J by 6 bases, with 16 bases left in between. The CDR3 spans 13 residues.

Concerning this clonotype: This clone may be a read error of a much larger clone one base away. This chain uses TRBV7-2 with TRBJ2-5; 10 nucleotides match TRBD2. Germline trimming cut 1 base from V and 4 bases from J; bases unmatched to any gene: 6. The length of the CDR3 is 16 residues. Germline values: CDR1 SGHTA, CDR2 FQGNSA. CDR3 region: CASSLELLAGVETQYF. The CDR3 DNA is TGTGCCAGCAGCTTAGAGCTTCTAGCGGGGGTAGAGACCCAGTACTTC.

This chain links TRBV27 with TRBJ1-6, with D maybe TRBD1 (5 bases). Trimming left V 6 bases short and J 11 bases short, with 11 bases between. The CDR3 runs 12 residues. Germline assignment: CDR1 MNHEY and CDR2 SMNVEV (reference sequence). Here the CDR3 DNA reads TGTGCCAGCAGGGGGGGGTTCACACCCCTCCACTTT. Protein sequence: CASRGGFTPLHF.

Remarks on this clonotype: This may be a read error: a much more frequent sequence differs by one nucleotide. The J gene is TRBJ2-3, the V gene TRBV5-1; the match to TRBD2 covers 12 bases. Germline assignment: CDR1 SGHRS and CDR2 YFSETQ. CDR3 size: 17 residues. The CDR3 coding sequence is TGCGCCAGCAGCAGCGGACTAGCGGGGCCCCCCACAAATACGCAGTATTTT. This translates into CASSSGLAGPPTNTQYF.

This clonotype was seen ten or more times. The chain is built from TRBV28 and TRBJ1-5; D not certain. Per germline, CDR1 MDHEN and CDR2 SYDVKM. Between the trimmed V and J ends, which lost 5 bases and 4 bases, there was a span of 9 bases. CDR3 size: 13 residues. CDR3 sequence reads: CASSPGINQPQHF. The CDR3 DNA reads TGTGCCAGCAGTCCAGGTATTAATCAGCCCCAGCATTTT.